These 28 T cell receptor beta chains came from one sample sequenced in a study of blood T cell repertoires in COVID-19. Generated by immunoSEQ multiplex PCR, the TCRdb table keeps only in-frame clones and is missing some. The profile covers 150,000 to 200,000 clones, with 88% appearing a single time and roughly 10% taken by the ten largest. The material sequenced was PBMCs or T cells enriched from blood (not recorded which). These receptors originate from a woman aged 18 to 35 who had recovered from COVID-19.

J is TRBJ1-1 and V is TRBV12-5, with a weak D call TRBD1 (5 bases). Trimming shortened V by 1 base and J by 8 bases, and 11 bases separated the two germline ends. From germline, CDR1 is LGHNT and CDR2 FRNRAP. This CDR3 has 13 amino acids. The CDR3 here is CASGLEDTPEAFF. Here the CDR3 DNA reads TGTGCTAGTGGTTTGGAGGACACCCCGGAAGCTTTCTTT. The entire variable domain, with the rest obtained from reference TRBV12-5 and TRBJ1-1, is as follows: DARVTQTPRHKVTEMGQEVTMRCQPILGHNTVFWYRQTMMQGLELLAYFRNRAPLDDSGMPKDRFSAEMPDATLATLKIQPSEPRDSAVYFCASGLEDTPEAFFGQGTRLTVV.

The chain carries TRBV27 and TRBJ2-7; maybe TRBD2 (6 bases). The CDR3 is 14 amino acids. In germline, CDR1 is MNHEY, CDR2 SMNVEV (reference sequence). V lost 8 bases and J 2 bases, leaving 16 bases between the germline ends. The CDR3 DNA follows: TGTGCCAGCTCCCCAGGGCGGGGCGCCTACGAGCAGTACTTC. Translating it yields CASSPGRGAYEQYF.

J is TRBJ1-6 and V is TRBV19, with D uncertain. Germline values: CDR1 LNHDA, CDR2 SQIVND (reference sequence). The CDR3 spans 14 residues. Trimming took 5 bases from V and 4 from J, leaving 9 bases between them. The CDR3 here is CASSPSVYNSPLHF. For the CDR3, the DNA is TGTGCCAGTAGTCCCTCCGTTTATAATTCACCCCTCCACTTT.

The chain is built from TRBV28 and TRBJ1-2; a weak D match, TRBD1 (6 bases). V was trimmed by 5 bases and J by 3 bases, leaving 19 bases between them. The CDR3 runs to 16 residues. Germline assignment: CDR1 MDHEN and CDR2 SYDVKM. The CDR3 region is CASSNPRLQGDYGYTF. The CDR3 DNA is TGTGCCAGCAGTAACCCACGCCTACAGGGAGACTATGGCTACACCTTC.

The chain carries TRBV3-1 (or the pseudogene TRBV3-2) and TRBJ2-5; 9 nucleotides match TRBD2. CDR3 length equals 18 residues. Germline trimming cut 1 base from V and 5 bases from J; bases unmatched to any gene: 14. CDR1 and CDR2 (germline): LGHDT, YNNKEL (reference sequence). The CDR3 DNA is TGTGCCAGCAGCCAAGGCGTGCCTTTGGCGGGGGGGCGGGAGACCCAGTACTTC. This translates into CASSQGVPLAGGRETQYF.

As concerns this clone: Its ends do not fully match the called genes, so a read error is possible. The J gene is TRBJ2-1, the V gene TRBV24-1; 11 bases match TRBD2. Germline CDR1 reads KGHDR; CDR2 reads SFDVKD. The CDR3 is made up of 15 amino acids. As DNA, the CDR3 is TGTGCCACCAATAGCGGGAGGGCCTCCGACAATGAGCAGTTCTTC. It is translated as CATNSGRASDNEQFF.

At least ten counts were recorded for this clone. V gene TRBV15 combines with J gene TRBJ1-6; D not resolved. CDR1 is LNHNV, CDR2 YYDKDF, per germline (reference sequence). V was shortened by 0 bases and J by 0 bases, with 6 bases between the two germline ends. The length of the CDR3 is 16 residues. The CDR3 DNA follows: TGTGCCACCAGCAGAGAACTTAGCTCCTATAATTCACCCCTCCACTTT. As protein: CATSRELSSYNSPLHF.

As regards this clone: Other DNA sequences in the same sample also yield this CDR3. This chain links TRBV10-2 with TRBJ1-1; maybe TRBD1 (6 bases). Germline V gene lookup returns CDR1 WSHSY and CDR2 SAAADI. The ends were cut back, 4 bases at V and 0 bases at J, with 9 bases in the middle. The CDR3 runs to 14 residues. The CDR3 DNA reads as TGCGCCAGCAGTGGTGGACAGCTGAACACTGAAGCTTTCTTT. This encodes CASSGGQLNTEAFF.

The V call is TRBV30, the J call TRBJ1-4, with D hard to call. The V end was cut by 8 bases, the J end by 2 bases, with 12 bases between. Germline V CDR1 and CDR2: GTSNPN, SVGIG (reference sequence). This CDR3 spans 13 amino acids. CDR3: CAPTEITNEKLFF. CDR3 coding DNA: TGTGCCCCAACAGAGATCACTAATGAAAAACTGTTTTTT.

The chain carries TRBV25-1 and TRBJ1-5; D may be TRBD1 (6 bases). The length of the CDR3 is 14 residues. Germline values: CDR1 MGHDK, CDR2 SYGVNS. V shed 1 base and J shed 2 bases, with 6 bases lying between them. The CDR3 loop is CASSESGGNQPQHF. CDR3 bases: TGTGCCAGCAGTGAATCAGGGGGCAATCAGCCCCAGCATTTT.

The CDR3 DNA sequence: TGTGCCAGCAGTCGCCCCTACGGTCTCCGGGATGAGCAGTTCTTC. Amino acids: CASSRPYGLRDEQFF. The J gene is TRBJ2-1, the V gene TRBV6-2 or TRBV6-3; D remains unclear. V dropped 5 bases and J dropped 8 bases, with 19 bases sitting between them. This CDR3 spans 15 amino acids. Germline CDR1 and CDR2: MNHEY and SVGEGT.

The rearrangement links TRBV5-1 to TRBJ1-1; 7 bases fit TRBD1. Germline values: CDR1 SGHRS, CDR2 YFSETQ. Unmatched junction bases numbered 5, after V lost 3 bases and J lost 0 bases. This CDR3 region has 15 residues. In nucleotides, the CDR3 is TGCGCCAGCAGCTGGGACAGCTGGCTGAACACTGAAGCTTTCTTT. Amino acid sequence: CASSWDSWLNTEAFF.

This rearrangement joins TRBV29-1 to TRBJ1-3, with 7 bases matching TRBD1. CDR3 length: 14 residues. Germline loops: CDR1 SQVTM, CDR2 ANQGSEA. After removal of 4 bases from V and 3 bases from J, the junction contained 6 bases not matched to a gene. This CDR3 is CSVGTGLFGNTIYF. CDR3 DNA: TGCAGCGTTGGGACAGGCTTATTTGGAAACACCATATATTTT.

The V call is TRBV7-8, the J call TRBJ2-7; 10 nucleotides align to TRBD1. This CDR3 has 16 amino acids. Germline CDR1 is SGHVS and CDR2 is FQNEAQ. Trimming took 4 bases from V and 6 from J; bases not matched to a gene: 12. CDR3 sequence reads: CASSWTGGKRSREQYF. CDR3 nucleotide sequence: TGTGCCAGCAGCTGGACAGGGGGGAAACGATCGCGCGAGCAGTACTTC.

This clone was recorded once. The chain recombines TRBV2 with TRBJ1-1; D call uncertain. V was cut by 7 bases and J by 0 bases, with 9 bases left in between. The CDR3 is made up of 13 amino acids. Germline CDR1 is SNHLY and CDR2 is FYNNEI. In DNA form, the CDR3 reads TGTGCCAGCACCGCTACTATGAACACTGAAGCTTTCTTT. Amino acid sequence: CASTATMNTEAFF. Looking up the rest from reference TRBV2 and TRBJ1-1 gives the full variable domain: EPEVTQTPSHQVTQMGQEVILRCVPISNHLYFYWYRQILGQKVEFLVSFYNNEISEKSEIFDDQFSVERPDGSNFTLKIRSTKLEDSAMYFCASTATMNTEAFFGQGTRLTVV.

The chain has TRBV11-2 and TRBJ2-4, with D maybe TRBD2 (6 bases). The V end was cut by 5 bases, the J end by 7 bases, with 18 bases between. The CDR3 spans 15 residues. Germline V lookup: CDR1 SGHAT, CDR2 FQNNGV. The CDR3 loop reads CASSPGGTTGNIQYF. The CDR3 coding sequence is TGTGCCAGCAGCCCCGGCGGGACGACGGGTAACATTCAGTACTTC.

V gene TRBV15 combines with J gene TRBJ2-7, with TRBD1 identical over 10 bases. CDR3 length: 15 residues. CDR1 and CDR2 (germline): LNHNV, YYDKDF (reference sequence). The V and J ends lost 5 bases and 7 bases, in that order; junction bases with no gene match: 11. CDR3 amino acids: CATSARTGGTKEQYF. The DNA of the CDR3 is TGTGCCACCAGCGCCCGGACAGGGGGAACTAAAGAGCAGTACTTC.

The genes are TRBV2 and TRBJ2-1; D remains unclear. V lost 3 bases and J lost 3, with 3 bases in between. Germline V gives CDR1 SNHLY, CDR2 FYNNEI. CDR3 length: 12 amino acids. CDR3 region: CASSDYYNEQFF. CDR3 DNA: TGTGCCAGCAGTGATTACTACAATGAGCAGTTCTTC.

The DNA for the CDR3 is TGTGCCAGCAGTGGCGTACAGCAAATATGGGAGACCCAGTACTTC. Translation: CASSGVQQIWETQYF. The chain carries TRBV2 and TRBJ2-5; D is ambiguous. The V gene lost 4 bases and the J gene lost 5 bases, with 17 bases spanning the gap. This CDR3 is 15 amino acids long. Germline lookup yields CDR1 SNHLY and CDR2 FYNNEI.

This rearrangement joins TRBV14 to TRBJ1-1, with D possibly matching TRBD1 (6 bases). Germline CDR1 is SGHDN and CDR2 is FVKESK. Trimming removed 1 base at V and 1 base at J, with 10 bases between. The CDR3 is 15 amino acids. The CDR3 bases are TGTGCCAGCAGCCAAGTTTTGACAGGGAACACTGAAGCTTTCTTT. It translates to CASSQVLTGNTEAFF.

V usage is TRBV6-5 and J usage is TRBJ1-2; 9 bases agree with TRBD1. Trimming removed 10 bases from V and 8 bases from J; junction bases left unmatched: 11. CDR3 length: 13 amino acids. Germline V gives CDR1 MNHEY, CDR2 SVGAGI. CDR3 in DNA: TGTGCCACCTTTCCGGGACAGGGTATGGGCTACACCTTC. It translates to CATFPGQGMGYTF.

The V gene is TRBV3-1 (or the pseudogene TRBV3-2), the J gene TRBJ2-1, with 13 positions matching TRBD2. V dropped 4 bases and J dropped 9; count of bases not matched to a gene: 6. CDR1 and CDR2 (germline): LGHDT, YNNKEL (reference sequence). There are 15 residues in the CDR3. CDR3 bases: TGTGCCAGCAGCCTCGGGACTAGCGGGATTGGTGAGCAGTTCTTC. Translated: CASSLGTSGIGEQFF.

The chain carries TRBV6-6 and TRBJ2-2, with 14 bases fitting TRBD2. This CDR3 region has 20 residues. Germline loops: CDR1 MNHNY, CDR2 SVGAGI (reference sequence). Trimming took 5 bases from V and 6 from J; bases not matched to a gene: 17. This chain's CDR3 is CASSHRLSGLAGGRAGELFF. Written as DNA, the CDR3 is TGTGCCAGCAGTCACCGACTCAGTGGACTAGCGGGAGGTAGGGCCGGGGAGCTGTTTTTT.

The chain joins TRBV19 to TRBJ1-4; TRBD1 matches 11 bases. The CDR3 is 19 residues long. Losses at the gene ends were 4 bases for V and 4 bases for J; bases not matched to a gene: 14. In germline, CDR1 is LNHDA, CDR2 SQIVND (reference sequence). The CDR3 region has the DNA TGTGCCAGTAGTACCTTCCCCTCCGGGACAGGGGGTAGTAATGAAAAACTGTTTTTT. This encodes CASSTFPSGTGGSNEKLFF.

V gene TRBV27 combines with J gene TRBJ2-7; 15 bases fit TRBD2. CDR1 and CDR2 (germline): MNHEY, SMNVEV (reference sequence). The length of the CDR3 is 20 residues. Unmatched junction bases numbered 10, after V lost 1 base and J lost 0 bases. The CDR3, as DNA: TGTGCCAGCAGTTTATACGCCGTGGGACTAGCGGGGGGTGTCTCCTACGAGCAGTACTTC. This gives the protein CASSLYAVGLAGGVSYEQYF.

The V gene is TRBV7-2, the J gene TRBJ1-1; a weak D match, TRBD1 (6 bases). Per the germline V gene, CDR1 is SGHTA and CDR2 is FQGNSA. The ends were cut back, 5 bases at V and 3 bases at J, with 10 bases in the middle. This CDR3 has 13 amino acids. The CDR3 sequence is CASSTTGHTEAFF. The CDR3 coding sequence is TGTGCCAGCAGCACTACAGGGCACACTGAAGCTTTCTTT.

V is TRBV6-6 and J is TRBJ1-4; 8 bases line up with TRBD1. This CDR3 spans 14 amino acids. The ends lost 6 bases at V and 4 bases at J; junction bases unmatched: 4. Germline loops: CDR1 MNHNY, CDR2 SVGAGI (reference sequence). CDR3 loop: CASRRQGLNEKLFF. The CDR3 DNA reads TGTGCCAGCAGGAGACAGGGGCTTAATGAAAAACTGTTTTTT.

This sequence joins TRBV28 and TRBJ2-7; the D gene is possibly TRBD2 (6 bases). Trimming took 6 bases from V and 0 from J, leaving 21 bases between them. Germline V gives CDR1 MDHEN, CDR2 SYDVKM. The CDR3 runs 17 residues. The CDR3 region is CASSPTRGREHSYEQYF. Written as DNA, the CDR3 is TGTGCCAGCAGCCCCACCCGGGGTCGGGAGCACTCCTACGAGCAGTACTTC. Complete variable domain (other parts from reference TRBV28 and TRBJ2-7): DVKVTQSSRYLVKRTGEKVFLECVQDMDHENMFWYRQDPGLGLRLIYFSYDVKMKEKGDIPEGYSVSREKKERFSLILESASTNQTSMYLCASSPTRGREHSYEQYFGPGTRLTVT.